The text below deals with one T cell receptor (beta chain). The antigen is not known. Reverse transcribing all isolated RNA meant expressed TCRB transcripts were sequenced. Produced via immunoSEQ multiplex PCR; TCRdb's table is partial and in-frame only. Found here are roughly 160,000 clones, just over 8% of them singletons; the top ten hold around 0.5%. This sample is drawn from a study of beta chain features in type 1 diabetes. In germline, CDR1 is SGHDT, CDR2 YYEEEE. There are 14 residues in the CDR3. Trimming shortened V by 0 bases and J by 9 bases, and 10 bases separated the two germline ends. Only one heparinised blood draw was taken per donor, and its volume averaged approximately 0.11 L. Study conclusions and caveats: TCRB CDR3s were moderately but significantly shorter in Type 1 diabetes patients in all four CD4+ subsets. Patients with type 1 diabetes showed fewer VDJ junction insertions and more deletions. The naive, central memory and Treg TCRB repertoires of patients appeared to be more similar to one another than those of healthy donors.

Sequencing was carried out using central memory CD4+ T cells from blood. The chain combines TRBV5-6 with TRBJ1-6, with D unclear. The sequence was obtained from a woman aged 18-29 years with type 1 diabetes. The CDR3, as DNA: TGTGCCAGCAGCTTGGCCATAGCAACTTCACCCCTCCACTTT. Translation gives CASSLAIATSPLHF.